These T cell receptor beta chains were read from a single sample in a study of cytomegalovirus exposure and HLA in healthy donors. Sequencing was performed with immunoSEQ multiplex PCR; in TCRdb, only in-frame clones are kept and a portion is missing. The top ten clones hold 4% of a sample with 95,000 to 150,000 clones, roughly 80% of them seen once. The material sequenced was PBMCs. These receptors were obtained from a man aged 18 to 35 in good health and CMV-seropositive. The CDR3 runs from the conserved cysteine through the conserved F or W. A D gene is named only where the DNA matches it firmly. Only some rows state a clone size, as once, few, many or a class for expanded clones.

v_gene	j_gene	abundance	d_gene	CDR3nt	CDR3aa
TRBV30	TRBJ2-1	.	TRBD1	TGTGCCTGGAGTGTAGCAGGGGGTTACAATGAGCAGTTCTTC	CAWSVAGGYNEQFF
TRBV5-1	TRBJ2-7	once	TRBD2	TGCGCCAGCAGCTTGGTTCTCAGTACTAGCGGGCGCGCCTACGAGCAGTACTTC	CASSLVLSTSGRAYEQYF
TRBV4-3	TRBJ2-3	.	.	TGCGCCAGCAGCCAAGATCAGATAACGGGGGATACGCAGTATTTT	CASSQDQITGDTQYF
TRBV7-2	TRBJ2-7	.	TRBD1	TGTGCCAGCAGCACAACAGGGGGCGTTAGTTACGAGCAGTACTTC	CASSTTGGVSYEQYF
TRBV4-2	TRBJ2-1	.	TRBD2	TGTGCCAGCAGCCAAGATCGCTGGCGGGGGACCTACAATGAGCAGTTCTTC	CASSQDRWRGTYNEQFF
TRBV18	TRBJ2-7	.	TRBD1	TGTGCCAGCTCACCGTCGACAGGGGGGTACGAGCAGTACTTC	CASSPSTGGYEQYF
TRBV19	TRBJ1-5	.	.	TGTGCCAGTAGTATCTTTAGTCAGCCCCAGCATTTT	CASSIFSQPQHF
TRBV5-1	TRBJ1-1	.	TRBD1	TGCGCCAGCAGCAGAGTGGACAGGGGCGCAACTGAAGCTTTCTTT	CASSRVDRGATEAFF
TRBV4-3	TRBJ2-3	.	TRBD2	TGCGCCAGCAGCCAAGACCGTAGCGGGAGCTACGAGGGGGGAGATACGCAGTATTTT	CASSQDRSGSYEGGDTQYF
TRBV27	TRBJ1-1	.	TRBD1	TGTGCCACTTCGCGACAGGGTCTGGACACTGAAGCTTTCTTT	CATSRQGLDTEAFF
TRBV5-1	TRBJ2-7	.	TRBD1	TGCGCCAGCAGATATACAGGGGGCTACGAGCAGTACTTC	CASRYTGGYEQYF
TRBV30	TRBJ1-2	.	TRBD1	TGTGCCTGGAGCCCAACAGGGGGCGCGTTCCCCTATGGCTACACCTTC	CAWSPTGGAFPYGYTF
TRBV4-3	TRBJ1-3	.	TRBD1	TGCGCCAGCAGCCCGACAGGGGACTCTGGAAACACCATATATTTT	CASSPTGDSGNTIYF
TRBV7-8	TRBJ1-5	.	TRBD1	TGTGCCAGCAGCTTCCGGACAGGGAATAGCAATCAGCCCCAGCATTTT	CASSFRTGNSNQPQHF
TRBV5-1	TRBJ2-7	.	TRBD2	TGCGCCAGCAGCCCGGGCACTAGCGGGTACGAGCAGTACTTC	CASSPGTSGYEQYF
TRBV5-1	TRBJ2-7	.	.	TGCGCCAGCAGCTCACTACAGGGCTACGAGCAGTACTTC	CASSSLQGYEQYF
TRBV29-1	TRBJ2-7	once	TRBD2	TGCAGCGTTGGGATGCGAGCGGGGGTCTCCTACGAGCAGTACTTC	CSVGMRAGVSYEQYF
TRBV2	TRBJ1-2	.	TRBD1	TGTGCCAGCAGGACGGACAGGACCTCTAACTATGGCTACACCTTC	CASRTDRTSNYGYTF
TRBV11-3	TRBJ2-7	.	TRBD1	TGTGCCAGCAGTCCCGGGACAGGACTCTACGAGCAGTACTTC	CASSPGTGLYEQYF
TRBV5-4	TRBJ2-1	.	.	TGTGCCAGCAGCTCGACTGGGGGCATTTACAATGAGCAGTTCTTC	CASSSTGGIYNEQFF
TRBV7-9	TRBJ2-7	.	TRBD1	TGTGCCAGCAGCTCGACAGGGGCCGGCCACGAGCAGTACTTC	CASSSTGAGHEQYF
TRBV9	TRBJ2-1	.	.	TGTGCCAGCAGCGTAGGCGGGAAGGGCAATGAGCAGTTCTTC	CASSVGGKGNEQFF
TRBV4-3	TRBJ2-2	.	.	TGCGCCAGCAGCCCCTCTTGGGCGATCAACACCGGGGAGCTGTTTTTT	CASSPSWAINTGELFF
TRBV19	TRBJ2-1	once	TRBD2	TGTGCCAGTAGTATACCCTCCTCTAGCGGACCTCGTAATGAGCAGTTCTTC	CASSIPSSSGPRNEQFF
TRBV11-2	TRBJ2-7	.	.	TGTGCCAGCAGCTTTTTTCTGCAGGGGGGCTACGAGCAGTACTTC	CASSFFLQGGYEQYF
TRBV2	TRBJ2-7	few	TRBD2	TGTGCCAGCAGAGGGACTAGCGGGATTAGCTCCTACGAGCAGTACTTC	CASRGTSGISSYEQYF
TRBV9	TRBJ1-6	once	TRBD1	TGTGCCAGCAGCGGTGAAGGGGGCCTGGGTTCACCCCTCCACTTT	CASSGEGGLGSPLHF
TRBV7-2	TRBJ2-3	.	.	TGTGCCAGCAGCTCGCCAGTGGTTGGCACAGATACGCAGTATTTT	CASSSPVVGTDTQYF
TRBV19	TRBJ1-6	.	TRBD1	TGTGCCATAGGGGACAGGGGGAATTCACCCCTCCACTTT	CAIGDRGNSPLHF
TRBV7-9	TRBJ2-7	.	TRBD2	TGTGCCAGCAGCTCCCGGACTAGCGGGAGAGCGTACGAGCAGTACTTC	CASSSRTSGRAYEQYF
TRBV10-3	TRBJ2-7	.	.	TGTGCCATCAGTGAGAGGGGGGGCTTATACGAGCAGTACTTC	CAISERGGLYEQYF
TRBV6-1	TRBJ2-1	few	.	TGTGCCAGCAGTTTGTACGGGAGCGCGCAGTTCTTC	CASSLYGSAQFF
TRBV19	TRBJ2-5	.	TRBD2	TGTGCCAGTAGTATTGCGCGGGGGATCCAAGAGACCCAGTACTTC	CASSIARGIQETQYF
TRBV5-1	TRBJ1-1	.	.	TGCGCCAGCAGCTTTATCGGAGGGAGTACTGAAGCTTTCTTT	CASSFIGGSTEAFF
TRBV7-9	TRBJ1-1	.	.	TGTTCCAGCAGCTCTAGCCTCAGCTCTCAAGCTTTCTTT	CSSSSSLSSQAFF
TRBV5-8	TRBJ2-7	.	TRBD1	TGTGCCAGCAGCTTGCTTTACAGGGGTTACGAGCAGTACTTC	CASSLLYRGYEQYF
TRBV2	TRBJ2-2	.	.	TGTGCCAGCAGAAATAGCGTTGATGGCACCGGGGAGCTGTTTTTT	CASRNSVDGTGELFF
TRBV4-3	TRBJ1-1	.	.	TGCGCCAGCAGCCAAGAAAGATGGGCGGGAGCTTTCTTT	CASSQERWAGAFF
TRBV4-3	TRBJ2-3	.	.	TGCGCCAGCAGCCAAGATTGGGGGGAGCGCAGCACAGATACGCAGTATTTT	CASSQDWGERSTDTQYF
TRBV10-3	TRBJ1-6	once	TRBD1	TGTGCCATCAGTACAGGGGGCTTTTCACCCCTCCACTTT	CAISTGGFSPLHF
TRBV9	TRBJ1-2	once	TRBD1	TGTGCCAGCAGCGTAGGAACAGGGGCTAACTATGGCTACACCTTC	CASSVGTGANYGYTF
TRBV19	TRBJ1-6	.	.	TGTGCCAGTAGTATCAGGGGCTATAATTCACCCCTCCACTTT	CASSIRGYNSPLHF
TRBV10-3	TRBJ1-4	.	.	TGTGCCATCAGTGAGTCGGGCAGGCGTGCAACTAATGAAAAACTGTTTTTT	CAISESGRRATNEKLFF
TRBV5-1	TRBJ2-7	few	TRBD1	TGCGCCAGCAGCCGGACAGGGGGCTTATACGAGCAGTACTTC	CASSRTGGLYEQYF
TRBV2	TRBJ2-6	.	TRBD2	TGTGCCAGCAGTGCATTAGCGGGGGGGCGTTATGGGGCCAACGTCCTGACTTTC	CASSALAGGRYGANVLTF
TRBV19	TRBJ2-1	.	TRBD2	TGTGCCACTAGGACGCGGGGGGGATACAATGAGCAGTTCTTC	CATRTRGGYNEQFF
TRBV6-6	TRBJ1-2	.	.	TGTGCCAGCAGACAGGACTATGGCTACACCTTC	CASRQDYGYTF
TRBV9	TRBJ2-5	.	.	TGTGCCAGCAGCGTGGGGGCGATAGCGAACCTTCAAGAGACCCAGTACTTC	CASSVGAIANLQETQYF
TRBV9	TRBJ2-7	.	TRBD2	TGTGCCAGCAGCGTAGCCTGGGGGGGGTTCGACGAGCAGTACTTC	CASSVAWGGFDEQYF
TRBV7-9	TRBJ1-2	.	TRBD1	TGTGCCAGCAGCTCTACTAGGGACAGGGACTATGGCTACACCTTC	CASSSTRDRDYGYTF
TRBV15	TRBJ2-5	.	.	TGTGCCACCAGCAGGGCGGCCCGGGAGACCCAGTACTTC	CATSRAARETQYF
TRBV9	TRBJ1-2	.	.	TGTGCCAGCAGCGTAGGGGCAGGGTCGGACTATGGCTACACCTTC	CASSVGAGSDYGYTF
TRBV12-5	TRBJ2-7	.	.	TGTGCTAGTGGTTTGTCAGGGGACATTTTTGTCGAGCAGTACTTC	CASGLSGDIFVEQYF
TRBV19	TRBJ2-2	.	.	TGTGCCAGTAATCTTGGACGGAGGGGATCCGGGGAGCTGTTTTTT	CASNLGRRGSGELFF
TRBV7-9	TRBJ2-3	.	.	TGTGCCAGCAGCCCAAGCCGACAAACAGATACGCAGTATTTT	CASSPSRQTDTQYF
TRBV30	TRBJ2-1	once	TRBD2	TGTGCCTGGAAAATCCGTCTAGCGGGACGGGAGCAGTTCTTC	CAWKIRLAGREQFF
TRBV27	TRBJ2-2	.	.	TGTGCCCAGTGCACGGGGGCCGGGGAGCTGTTTTTT	CAQCTGAGELFF
TRBV5-6	TRBJ2-3	.	.	TGTGCCAGCAGCGCTAAAACTAGCACAGATACGCAGTATTTT	CASSAKTSTDTQYF